The 15 T cell receptor beta chains given below trace back to one sample, sequenced in a study of blood T cell repertoires in COVID-19. Here immunoSEQ multiplex PCR was the method, and the copy in TCRdb shows in-frame clones only, minus some. The table has about 53,000 clones, 77% seen once. Sequenced input: peripheral blood. These receptors originate from a man in his 70s with active or convalescent COVID-19.

The rearrangement uses TRBV27 and TRBJ2-5; 12 nucleotides agree with TRBD2. This CDR3 comprises 15 residues. Looked up from germline, CDR1 is MNHEY and CDR2 is SMNVEV (reference sequence). Trimming cost V 2 bases and J 5 bases; bases outside gene matches: 3. The CDR3 sequence is CASSLGLAGFETQYF. CDR3 nucleotide sequence: TGTGCCAGCAGTTTAGGACTAGCGGGGTTCGAGACCCAGTACTTC.

The chain recombines TRBV7-2 with TRBJ2-7, with 7 bases lining up with TRBD2. This CDR3 is built from 15 residues. CDR1 SGHTA and CDR2 FQGNSA come from the germline V gene. V was clipped by 5 bases and J by 3 bases; unmatched bases: 10. CDR3 nucleotide sequence: TGTGCCAGCAGCATCGCGGGACTATTAGACTACGAGCAGTACTTC. Encoded protein: CASSIAGLLDYEQYF.

The rearrangement joins TRBV20-1 to TRBJ1-3; D is possibly TRBD1 (6 bases). The V and J ends lost 3 bases and 3 bases respectively, with 15 bases between them. Germline V CDR1 and CDR2: DFQATT, SNEGSKA (reference sequence). There are 15 residues in the CDR3. The CDR3 DNA follows: TGCAGTGCTAGTTTGCCCACAGGGAATGGAAACACCATATATTTT. Translation: CSASLPTGNGNTIYF.

This chain links TRBV2 with TRBJ1-5, with a weak D call TRBD1 (6 bases). The germline V and J ends were trimmed by 4 bases and 2 bases, with 9 bases remaining between them. This CDR3 has 14 amino acids. CDR1 SNHLY and CDR2 FYNNEI come from the germline V gene. CDR3 region: CASSAQGGNQPQHF. In DNA, the CDR3 is TGTGCCAGCAGTGCACAGGGAGGCAATCAGCCCCAGCATTTT.

The chain couples TRBV9 to TRBJ2-1, with 14 bases aligning to TRBD2. V shed 2 bases and J 8 bases; nucleotides not matched to a gene: 6. This CDR3 region has 16 residues. Looked up from germline, CDR1 is SGDLS and CDR2 is YYNGEE. CDR3 sequence: CASSVLTSGRAHEQFF. As DNA, the CDR3 is TGTGCCAGCAGCGTGTTGACTAGCGGGAGGGCCCATGAGCAGTTCTTC. The full variable domain, in which reference TRBV9 and TRBJ2-1 provide the parts outside the CDR3, is DSGVTQTPKHLITATGQRVTLRCSPRSGDLSVYWYQQSLDQGLQFLIQYYNGEERAKGNILERFSAQQFPDLHSELNLSSLELGDSALYFCASSVLTSGRAHEQFFGPGTRLTVL.

This CDR3 reads CASSLGGGRTDTQYF. CDR3 nucleotides: TGTGCCAGCAGCTTAGGGGGGGGTCGCACAGATACGCAGTATTTT. The V and J genes are TRBV11-3 and TRBJ2-3; 7 positions agree with TRBD2. V shed 1 base and J 1 base; nucleotides not matched to a gene: 2. The CDR3 is 15 residues long. Germline loops: CDR1 SGHNT, CDR2 YENEEA.

This chain uses TRBV5-1 with TRBJ2-7; 12 bases match TRBD2. Germline CDR1 reads SGHRS; CDR2 reads YFSETQ. The V gene end was trimmed by 4 bases and the J gene end by 7 bases; junction bases not matched to a gene: 6. CDR3 length equals 14 residues. DNA of the CDR3: TGCGCCAGCAGCCCTAGCGGGAGGGCCGGGGAGCAGTACTTC. Its translation: CASSPSGRAGEQYF. Full variable domain (rest looked up from reference TRBV5-1 and TRBJ2-7): KAGVTQTPRYLIKTRGQQVTLSCSPISGHRSVSWYQQTPGQGLQFLFEYFSETQRNKGNFPGRFSGRQFSNSRSEMNVSTLELGDSALYLCASSPSGRAGEQYFGPGTRLTVT.

This clone was detected only a few times. The chain has TRBV12-3 or TRBV12-4 and TRBJ1-5, with D possibly matching TRBD1 (6 bases). The CDR3 length is 13 residues. The V end was cut by 7 bases, the J end by 1 base, with 8 bases between. CDR3 loop: CASNRESNQPQHF. For the CDR3, the DNA is TGTGCCAGCAACAGGGAGAGCAATCAGCCCCAGCATTTT.

This clone was seen a few times. The chain carries TRBV30 and TRBJ2-7, with 8 nucleotides matching TRBD1. The CDR3 consists of 17 residues. Germline V CDR1 and CDR2: GTSNPN, SVGIG (reference sequence). Germline trimming cut 0 bases from V and 4 bases from J; bases unmatched to any gene: 14. CDR3 sequence: CAWSVQSGQGRRYEQYF. CDR3 coding DNA: TGTGCCTGGAGTGTACAATCAGGACAGGGACGTAGGTACGAGCAGTACTTC.

The sample holds a few counts of this clone. This rearrangement joins TRBV30 to TRBJ2-6, with 7 bases that match TRBD1. The CDR3 totals 14 residues. V shed 7 bases, J shed 2 bases, and the junction held 5 bases outside the gene matches. Germline V gene sequence: CDR1 GTSNPN, CDR2 SVGIG (reference sequence). CDR3 sequence reads: CASRGGTGANVLTF. The CDR3 nucleotides are TGTGCCTCGAGAGGGGGCACTGGGGCCAACGTCCTGACTTTC.

This sequence joins TRBV5-1 and TRBJ2-1, with 13 bases aligning to TRBD2. Germline loops: CDR1 SGHRS, CDR2 YFSETQ. The CDR3 runs to 17 residues. V trimming: 4 bases; J trimming: 5 bases; junction bases outside the gene matches: 9. This chain's CDR3 is CASSPELAGGRNNEQFF. The CDR3 DNA reads TGCGCCAGCAGCCCAGAACTAGCGGGGGGGCGAAACAATGAGCAGTTCTTC.

The chain uses TRBV19 and TRBJ2-5; no firm D call. Germline CDR1 LNHDA, CDR2 SQIVND (reference sequence). Trimming removed 3 bases at V and 2 bases at J, with 7 bases between. The CDR3 sequence is 13 residues long. The CDR3 DNA is TGTGCCAGTAGTATTTCACAGCAAGAGACCCAGTACTTC. It encodes CASSISQQETQYF.

CDR3 loop: CAWRDRAHEQYF. CDR3 in DNA: TGTGCCTGGAGAGACAGGGCCCACGAGCAGTACTTC. The chain employs TRBV30 and TRBJ2-7, with TRBD1 matching 7 bases. The CDR3 loop spans 12 amino acids. The trim removed 3 bases at V and 5 bases at J, leaving 4 bases unmatched. Germline values: CDR1 GTSNPN, CDR2 SVGIG (reference sequence).

This chain links TRBV28 with TRBJ1-1; D is possibly TRBD1 (6 bases). The CDR3 runs to 16 residues. Germline V gene lookup returns CDR1 MDHEN and CDR2 SYDVKM. Trimming left V 6 bases short and J 1 base short, with 18 bases between. CDR3 sequence reads: CASRSPDSRKNTEAFF. The CDR3 DNA is TGTGCCAGCAGGTCCCCGGACAGCAGGAAGAACACTGAAGCTTTCTTT.

The chain joins TRBV19 to TRBJ1-5; D perhaps matches TRBD1 (5 bases). V was clipped by 7 bases and J by 1 base, with 14 bases between them. CDR3 length: 15 amino acids. Germline assignment: CDR1 LNHDA and CDR2 SQIVND (reference sequence). CDR3 sequence (DNA): TGTGCCAGTATGGGGACGGGGGGAAGCAATCAGCCCCAGCATTTT. Residues: CASMGTGGSNQPQHF.